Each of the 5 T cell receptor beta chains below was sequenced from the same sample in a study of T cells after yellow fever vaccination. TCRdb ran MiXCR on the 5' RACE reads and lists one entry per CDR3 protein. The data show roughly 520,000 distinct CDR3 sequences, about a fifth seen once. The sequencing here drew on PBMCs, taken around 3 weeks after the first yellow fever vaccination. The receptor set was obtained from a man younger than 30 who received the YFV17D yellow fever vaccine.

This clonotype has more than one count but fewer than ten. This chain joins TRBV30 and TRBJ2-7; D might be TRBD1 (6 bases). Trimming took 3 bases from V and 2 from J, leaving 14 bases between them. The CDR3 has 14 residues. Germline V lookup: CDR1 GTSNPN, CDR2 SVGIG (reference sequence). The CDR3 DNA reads TGTGCCTGGAGGGTTGCAGGGGCCACCTACGAGCAGTACTTC. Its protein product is CAWRVAGATYEQYF.

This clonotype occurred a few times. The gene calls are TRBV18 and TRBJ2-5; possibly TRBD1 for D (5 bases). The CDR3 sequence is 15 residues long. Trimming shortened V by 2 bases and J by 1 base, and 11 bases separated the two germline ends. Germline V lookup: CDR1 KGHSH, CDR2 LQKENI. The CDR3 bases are TGTGCCAGCTCACCAACGGACACAATCCAAGAGACCCAGTACTTC. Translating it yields CASSPTDTIQETQYF.

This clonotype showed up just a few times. CDR3 residues: CASSSTSNQPQHF. The CDR3 DNA is TGTGCCAGCAGTTCCACTAGCAATCAGCCCCAGCATTTT. This chain joins TRBV7-2 and TRBJ1-5; D is uncertain. V shed 6 bases and J shed 0 bases, with 6 bases lying between them. In germline, CDR1 is SGHTA, CDR2 FQGNSA. The CDR3 is 13 amino acids. Supplemented by reference TRBV7-2 and TRBJ1-5, the full variable domain reads GAGVSQSPSNKVTEKGKDVELRCDPISGHTALYWYRQSLGQGLEFLIYFQGNSAPDKSGLPSDRFSAERTGGSVSTLTIQRTQQEDSAVYLCASSSTSNQPQHFGDGTRLSIL.

The CDR3 bases are TGTGCCAGCAGTTACCAATCCGGGACGCCGGGCGGGGCCAACGTCCTGACTTTC. The encoded protein is CASSYQSGTPGGANVLTF. The rearrangement joins TRBV6-5 to TRBJ2-6, with D perhaps assigned TRBD1 or TRBD2 (5 bases each). V shed 2 bases and J shed 4 bases, with 18 bases lying between them. CDR3 length equals 18 residues. Germline CDR1 reads MNHEY; CDR2 reads SVGAGI.

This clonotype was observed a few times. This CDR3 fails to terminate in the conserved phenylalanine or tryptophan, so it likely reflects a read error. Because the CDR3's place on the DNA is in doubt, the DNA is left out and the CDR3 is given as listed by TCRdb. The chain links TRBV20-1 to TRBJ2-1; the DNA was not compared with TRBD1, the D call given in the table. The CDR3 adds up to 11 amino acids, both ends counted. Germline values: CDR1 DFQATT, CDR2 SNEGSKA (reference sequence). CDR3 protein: CSASRVGTPIL.